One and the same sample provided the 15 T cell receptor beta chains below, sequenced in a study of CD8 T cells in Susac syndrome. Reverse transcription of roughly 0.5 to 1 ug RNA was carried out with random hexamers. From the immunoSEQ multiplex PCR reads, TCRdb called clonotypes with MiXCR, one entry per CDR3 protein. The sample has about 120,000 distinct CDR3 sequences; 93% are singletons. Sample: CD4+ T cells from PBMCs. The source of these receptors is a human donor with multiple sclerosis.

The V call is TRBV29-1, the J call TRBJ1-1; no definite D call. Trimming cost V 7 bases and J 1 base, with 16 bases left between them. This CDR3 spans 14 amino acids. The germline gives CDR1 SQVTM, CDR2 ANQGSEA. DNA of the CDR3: TGCAGCGCGCCTTTAGACGGAGGGAACACTGAAGCTTTCTTT. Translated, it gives CSAPLDGGNTEAFF.

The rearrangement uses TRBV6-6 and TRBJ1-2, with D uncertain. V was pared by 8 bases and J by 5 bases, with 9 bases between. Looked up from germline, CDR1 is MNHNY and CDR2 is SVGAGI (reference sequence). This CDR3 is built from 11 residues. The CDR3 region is CASAQSYGYTF. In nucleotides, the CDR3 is TGTGCCAGCGCCCAGAGTTATGGCTACACCTTC.

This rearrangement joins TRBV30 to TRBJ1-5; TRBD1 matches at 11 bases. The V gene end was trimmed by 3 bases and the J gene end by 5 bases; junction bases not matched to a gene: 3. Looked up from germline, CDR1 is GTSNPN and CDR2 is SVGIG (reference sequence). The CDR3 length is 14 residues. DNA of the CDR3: TGTGCCTGGAGGGGGACAGGGGGTGATCAGCCCCAGCATTTT. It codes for CAWRGTGGDQPQHF. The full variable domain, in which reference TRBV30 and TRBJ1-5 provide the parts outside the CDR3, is SQTIHQWPATLVQPVGSPLSLECTVEGTSNPNLYWYRQAAGRGLQLLFYSVGIGQISSEVPQNLSASRPQDRQFILSSKKLLLSDSGFYLCAWRGTGGDQPQHFGDGTRLSIL.

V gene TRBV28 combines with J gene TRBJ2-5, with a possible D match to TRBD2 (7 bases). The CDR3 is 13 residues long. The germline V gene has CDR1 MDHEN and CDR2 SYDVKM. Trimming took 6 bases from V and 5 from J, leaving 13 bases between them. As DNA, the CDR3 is TGTGCCAGCAGAAGGGGGGGCGGCGAGACCCAGTACTTC. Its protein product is CASRRGGGETQYF.

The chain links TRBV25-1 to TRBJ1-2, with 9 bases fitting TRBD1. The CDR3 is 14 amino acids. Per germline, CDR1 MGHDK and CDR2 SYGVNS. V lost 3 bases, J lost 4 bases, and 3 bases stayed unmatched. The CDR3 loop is CASSDRDRAYGYTF. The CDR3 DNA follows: TGTGCCAGCAGTGATAGGGACAGGGCCTATGGCTACACCTTC.

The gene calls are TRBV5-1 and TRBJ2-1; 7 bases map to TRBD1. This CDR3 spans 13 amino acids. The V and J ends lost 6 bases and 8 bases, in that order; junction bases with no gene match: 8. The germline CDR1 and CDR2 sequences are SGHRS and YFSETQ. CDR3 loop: CASTRQGEDEQFF. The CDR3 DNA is TGCGCCAGCACTCGACAGGGCGAAGATGAGCAGTTCTTC.

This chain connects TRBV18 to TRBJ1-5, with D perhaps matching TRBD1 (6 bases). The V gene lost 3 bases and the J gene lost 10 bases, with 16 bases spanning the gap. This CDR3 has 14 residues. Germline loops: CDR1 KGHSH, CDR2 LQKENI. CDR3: CASSPRDNKGPQHF. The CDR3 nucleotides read TGTGCCAGCTCACCCCGGGACAATAAGGGTCCCCAGCATTTT.

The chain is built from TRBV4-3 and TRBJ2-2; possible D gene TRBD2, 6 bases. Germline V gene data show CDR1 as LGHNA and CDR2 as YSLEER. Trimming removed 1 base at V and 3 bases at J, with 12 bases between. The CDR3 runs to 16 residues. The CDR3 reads CASSQVEGSDTGELFF. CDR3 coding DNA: TGCGCCAGCAGCCAAGTGGAGGGGAGCGACACCGGGGAGCTGTTTTTT.

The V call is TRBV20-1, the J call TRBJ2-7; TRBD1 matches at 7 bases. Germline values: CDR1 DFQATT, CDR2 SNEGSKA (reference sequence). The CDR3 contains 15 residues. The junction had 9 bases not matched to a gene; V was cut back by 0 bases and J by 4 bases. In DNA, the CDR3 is TGCAGTGCTAGAGATATGAGACAGGGTTCGTACGAGCAGTACTTC. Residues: CSARDMRQGSYEQYF.

The CDR3 DNA is TGTGCCAGTAGTACCGCCCGGGCCACTCGGGCCTATGGCTACACCTTC. It is translated as CASSTARATRAYGYTF. The gene calls are TRBV19 and TRBJ1-2; no clear D. Trimming left V 4 bases short and J 4 bases short, with 19 bases between. Per the germline V gene, CDR1 is LNHDA and CDR2 is SQIVND (reference sequence). The CDR3 spans 16 residues.

The CDR3 bases are TGTGCCAGCAGCGTCCTAGGGAATTCACCCCTCCACTTT. Its translation is CASSVLGNSPLHF. The genes are TRBV9 and TRBJ1-6; D is uncertain. The CDR3 covers 13 residues. The germline V gene encodes CDR1 SGDLS and CDR2 YYNGEE. V was shortened by 2 bases and J by 7 bases, with 7 bases between the two germline ends.

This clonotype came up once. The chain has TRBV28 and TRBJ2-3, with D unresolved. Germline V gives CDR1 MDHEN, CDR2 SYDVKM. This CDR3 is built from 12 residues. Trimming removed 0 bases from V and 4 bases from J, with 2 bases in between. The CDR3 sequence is CASSLWADTQYF. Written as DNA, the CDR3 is TGTGCCAGCAGTTTATGGGCAGATACGCAGTATTTT.

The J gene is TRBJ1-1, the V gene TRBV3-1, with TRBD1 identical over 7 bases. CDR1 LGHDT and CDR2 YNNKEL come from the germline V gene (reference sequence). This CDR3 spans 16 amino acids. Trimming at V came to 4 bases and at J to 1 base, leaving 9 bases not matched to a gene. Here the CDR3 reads CASSPPGRTGNTEAFF. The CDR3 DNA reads TGTGCCAGCAGCCCCCCCGGGAGGACAGGGAACACTGAAGCTTTCTTT. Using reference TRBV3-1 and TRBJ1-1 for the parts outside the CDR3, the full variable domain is DTAVSQTPKYLVTQMGNDKSIKCEQNLGHDTMYWYKQDSKKFLKIMFSYNNKELIINETVPNRFSPKSPDKAHLNLHINSLELGDSAVYFCASSPPGRTGNTEAFFGQGTRLTVV.

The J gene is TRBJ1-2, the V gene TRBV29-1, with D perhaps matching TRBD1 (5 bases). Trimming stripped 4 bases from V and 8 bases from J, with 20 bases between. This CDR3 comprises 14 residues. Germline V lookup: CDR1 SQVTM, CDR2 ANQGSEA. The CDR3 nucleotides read TGCAGCGTTGTGGGCCGGGACCCCGGTCAGGGCTACACCTTC. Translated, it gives CSVVGRDPGQGYTF.

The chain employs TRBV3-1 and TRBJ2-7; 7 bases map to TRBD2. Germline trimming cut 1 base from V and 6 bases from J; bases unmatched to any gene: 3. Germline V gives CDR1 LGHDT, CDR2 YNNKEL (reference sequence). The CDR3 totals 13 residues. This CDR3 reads CASSQGGGAEQYF. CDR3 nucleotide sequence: TGTGCCAGCAGCCAAGGGGGAGGGGCCGAGCAGTACTTC.